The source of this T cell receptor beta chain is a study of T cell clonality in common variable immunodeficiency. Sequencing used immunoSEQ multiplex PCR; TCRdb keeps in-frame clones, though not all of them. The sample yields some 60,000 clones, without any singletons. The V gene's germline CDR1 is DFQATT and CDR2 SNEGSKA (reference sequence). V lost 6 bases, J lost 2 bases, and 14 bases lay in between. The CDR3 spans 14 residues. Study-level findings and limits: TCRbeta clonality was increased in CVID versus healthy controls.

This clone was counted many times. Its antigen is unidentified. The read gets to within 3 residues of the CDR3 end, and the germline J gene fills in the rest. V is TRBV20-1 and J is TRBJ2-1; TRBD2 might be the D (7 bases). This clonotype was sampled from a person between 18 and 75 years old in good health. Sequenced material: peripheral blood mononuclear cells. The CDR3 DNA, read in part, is TGCAGTGCATTTCCGCGGGGGCCCTACAATGAG. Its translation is CSAFPRGPYNE. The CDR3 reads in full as CSAFPRGPYNEQFF.